The 4 T cell receptor beta chains presented below share a single source sample, sequenced in a study of Ad26.COV2.S vaccination and SARS-CoV-2 variants. Generated by immunoSEQ multiplex PCR, the TCRdb table keeps only in-frame clones and is missing some. Here the sample spans 440,000 or so clones, roughly 90% being singletons. This sample's treatment: some 19 received Ad26.COV2.S at low or high dose, single or two shots; five or six received placebo; per-sample allocation not given. At day 63 after the first vaccine or placebo injection, samples were drawn. The sample here was peripheral blood, taken in a trial of Ad26.COV2.S vaccine versus placebo. Every receptor here comes from a person aged 18 to 65 who received the Ad26.COV2.S COVID-19 vaccine or a placebo.

The gene calls are TRBV27 and TRBJ1-2; D is perhaps TRBD1 (5 bases). This CDR3 contains 13 residues. Between the trimmed V and J ends, which lost 3 bases and 8 bases, there was a span of 13 bases. Germline V gene lookup returns CDR1 MNHEY and CDR2 SMNVEV (reference sequence). CDR3 coding DNA: TGTGCCAGCAGTTTGGCCGTTTGGGGGGGCTACACCTTC. Its translation is CASSLAVWGGYTF.

The V gene is TRBV5-1, the J gene TRBJ2-7; 7 bases match TRBD1. The CDR3 is made up of 15 amino acids. V lost 3 bases to trimming and J lost 1 base; unmatched junction nucleotides: 7. CDR1 is SGHRS and CDR2 is YFSETQ in the germline V gene. The CDR3: CASSSGTVDSYEQYF. The CDR3 DNA is TGCGCCAGCAGCTCCGGGACAGTGGATTCCTACGAGCAGTACTTC.

The genes are TRBV5-6 and TRBJ2-5; D is perhaps TRBD2 (5 bases). The V gene lost 0 bases and the J gene lost 0 bases, with 15 bases spanning the gap. The CDR3 loop spans 17 amino acids. Germline CDR1 SGHDT, CDR2 YYEEEE. The CDR3 region is CASSLASGLQYQETQYF. The CDR3 DNA reads TGTGCCAGCAGCTTGGCCTCAGGACTTCAGTACCAAGAGACCCAGTACTTC.

This chain connects TRBV15 to TRBJ2-7; tentatively, D is TRBD1 or TRBD2 (5 bases each). The ends were cut back, 3 bases at V and 3 bases at J, with 12 bases in the middle. The CDR3 is 14 residues long. Germline V gene data show CDR1 as LNHNV and CDR2 as YYDKDF (reference sequence). The chain's CDR3 is CATSSWGTRYEQYF. The CDR3 DNA reads TGTGCCACCAGCAGTTGGGGGACCCGCTACGAGCAGTACTTC.